This T cell receptor beta chain was identified in a study of beta chain features in type 1 diabetes. Study-wide results and caveats: Small HLA sub-analyses could not settle whether HLA shapes TCRB rearrangement. PCR might favor shorter templates, but any such skew would affect patients and controls equally. Naive, central memory and Treg TCRB repertoires seemed to resemble each other more closely in patients than they did in healthy donors.

Looked up from germline, CDR1 is ENHRY and CDR2 is SYGVKD. With 6 bases removed from V and 3 bases from J, the gap between germline ends came to 11 bases. This CDR3 is 13 amino acids long. What was sequenced were expressed TCRB transcripts, since all of the isolated RNA had been reverse transcribed. An average of about 3.57 million reads was obtained for naive, central memory and regulatory T cell samples. The method was immunoSEQ multiplex PCR; TCRdb's version includes in-frame clones alone and lacks a portion of them. The sample shows more than 120,000 clones, roughly 10% of them seen only once. On this clone: The antigen is not known.

This sequence was found in a young man in good health. V gene TRBV10-3 combines with J gene TRBJ1-2; D remains ambiguous. Sequences were obtained from naive CD4+ T cells from blood. In DNA, the CDR3 is TGTGCCATCAGACAAATCGAAGACTATGGCTACACCTTC. It specifies CAIRQIEDYGYTF.